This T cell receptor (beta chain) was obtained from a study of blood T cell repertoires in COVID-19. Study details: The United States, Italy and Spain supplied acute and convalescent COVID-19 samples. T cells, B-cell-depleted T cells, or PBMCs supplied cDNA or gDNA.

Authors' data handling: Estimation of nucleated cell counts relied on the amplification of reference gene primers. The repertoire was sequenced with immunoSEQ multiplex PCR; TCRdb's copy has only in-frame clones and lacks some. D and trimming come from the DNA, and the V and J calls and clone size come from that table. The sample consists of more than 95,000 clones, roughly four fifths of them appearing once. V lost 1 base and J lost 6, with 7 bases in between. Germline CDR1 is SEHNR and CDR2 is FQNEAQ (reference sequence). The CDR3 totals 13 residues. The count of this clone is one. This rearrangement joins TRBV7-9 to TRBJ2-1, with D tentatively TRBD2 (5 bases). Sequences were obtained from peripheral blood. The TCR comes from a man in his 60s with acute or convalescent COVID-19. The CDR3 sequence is CASSLGLANEQFF. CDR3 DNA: TGTGCCAGCAGCTTAGGTCTAGCCAATGAGCAGTTCTTC. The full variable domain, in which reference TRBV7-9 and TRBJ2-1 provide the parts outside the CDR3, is DTGVSQNPRHKITKRGQNVTFRCDPISEHNRLYWYRQTLGQGPEFLTYFQNEAQLEKSRLLSDRFSAERPKGSFSTLEIQRTEQGDSAMYLCASSLGLANEQFFGPGTRLTVL.